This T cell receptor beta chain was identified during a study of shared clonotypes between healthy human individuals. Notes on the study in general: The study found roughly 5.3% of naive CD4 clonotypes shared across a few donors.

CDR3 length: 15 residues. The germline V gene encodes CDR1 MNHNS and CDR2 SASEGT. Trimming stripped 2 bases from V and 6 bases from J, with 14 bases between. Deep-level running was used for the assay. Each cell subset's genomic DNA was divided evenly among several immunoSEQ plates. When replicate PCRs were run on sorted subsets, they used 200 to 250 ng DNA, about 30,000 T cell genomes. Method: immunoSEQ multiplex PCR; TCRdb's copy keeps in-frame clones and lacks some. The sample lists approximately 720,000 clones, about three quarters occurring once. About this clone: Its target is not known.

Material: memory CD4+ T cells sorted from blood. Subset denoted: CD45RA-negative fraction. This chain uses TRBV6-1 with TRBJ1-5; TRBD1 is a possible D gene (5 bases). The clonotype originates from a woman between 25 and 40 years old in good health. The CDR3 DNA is TGTGCCAGCAGTGAATATGGCAGGGAGGGTCAGCCCCAGCATTTT. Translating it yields CASSEYGREGQPQHF.